The present T cell receptor beta chain was sequenced within a study of OX40 agonist ivuxolimab in advanced cancers. Data came from immunoSEQ multiplex PCR; TCRdb stores just in-frame clones and leaves some out. The repertoire holds 99,000 or so clones, with 90% to 97% as singletons. The ends were cut back, 2 bases at V and 0 bases at J, with 10 bases in the middle. This CDR3 is built from 15 residues. Germline-derived CDR1 and CDR2 are MDHEN and SYDVKM. The material was CD4+ or CD8+ T cells sorted from blood, obtained in a trial of the OX40 agonist ivuxolimab. The chain employs TRBV28 and TRBJ1-2; D is possibly TRBD1 (5 bases). This TCR came from an adult with an advanced solid tumor such as melanoma, head and neck, liver or kidney cancer. The CDR3 reads CASSLAGGSNYGYTF. In DNA form, the CDR3 reads TGTGCCAGCAGTTTAGCGGGGGGATCTAACTATGGCTACACCTTC.